This TCR beta chain was captured by sequencing in a study of response to subunit inactivated influenza vaccine. TCRdb itself ran the RT-PCR reads through MiXCR, one entry per CDR3 protein. The sample yields approximately 490,000 distinct CDR3 sequences, about 7.2% seen once. Whole-study results and caveats: Every seasonal influenza vaccination brings in few new T cells, the authors suggested.

This clonotype came up many times. What it binds is not known. V gave up 3 bases and J gave up 0 bases, with 14 bases separating them. Germline CDR1 is WSHSY and CDR2 is SAAADI. The CDR3 loop spans 16 amino acids. Sequenced material: PBMCs from blood, taken less than 30 months after vaccination. This sequence joins TRBV10-2 and TRBJ1-2; TRBD1 might be the D (5 bases). This TCR derives from a man between 50 and 69 years old who received an inactivated influenza vaccine. CDR3 protein: CASSDPGHKANYGYTF. CDR3 DNA: TGCGCCAGCAGTGACCCTGGACACAAAGCTAACTATGGCTACACCTTC.